This T cell receptor (beta chain) was documented in a study of early T cells in non-severe SARS-CoV-2 infection. Whole-study results and caveats: VDJdb matching, biased toward anti-spike CD8 responses, missed private and CD4 specificities.

Via MiXCR, TCRdb re-called the 5' RACE reads, giving one row per CDR3 protein. The sample holds about 98,000 distinct CDR3 sequences, about an eighth seen once. About this clonotype: Its antigen is not known.

CDR3 length equals 14 residues. The V gene lost 7 bases and the J gene lost 6 bases, with 18 bases spanning the gap. Sequenced material: whole blood. The chain employs TRBV12-3 or TRBV12-4 and TRBJ1-2; a weak D match, TRBD1 (6 bases). This receptor was taken from an adult who was a healthcare worker with PCR-confirmed SARS-CoV-2 infection or an uninfected control (not recorded which). The CDR3 nucleotides are TGTGCCAGCACCCTAACCATGGACAGCGATGGCTACACCTTC. It specifies CASTLTMDSDGYTF.